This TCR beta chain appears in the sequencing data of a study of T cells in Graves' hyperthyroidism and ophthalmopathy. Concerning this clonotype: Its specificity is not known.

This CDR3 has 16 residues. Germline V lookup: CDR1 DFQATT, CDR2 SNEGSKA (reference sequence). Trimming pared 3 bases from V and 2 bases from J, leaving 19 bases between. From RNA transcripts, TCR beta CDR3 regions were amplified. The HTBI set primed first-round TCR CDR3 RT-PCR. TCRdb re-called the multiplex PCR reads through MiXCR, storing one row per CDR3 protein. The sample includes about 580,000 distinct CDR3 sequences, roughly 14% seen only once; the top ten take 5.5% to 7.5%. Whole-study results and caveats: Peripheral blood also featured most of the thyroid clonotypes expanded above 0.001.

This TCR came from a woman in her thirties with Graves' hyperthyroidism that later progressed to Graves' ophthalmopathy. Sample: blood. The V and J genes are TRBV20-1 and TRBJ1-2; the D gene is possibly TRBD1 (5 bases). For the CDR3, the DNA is TGCAGTGCTAGGGCCACGCCGGGGGGAGGGAACTATGGCTACACCTTC. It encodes CSARATPGGGNYGYTF.